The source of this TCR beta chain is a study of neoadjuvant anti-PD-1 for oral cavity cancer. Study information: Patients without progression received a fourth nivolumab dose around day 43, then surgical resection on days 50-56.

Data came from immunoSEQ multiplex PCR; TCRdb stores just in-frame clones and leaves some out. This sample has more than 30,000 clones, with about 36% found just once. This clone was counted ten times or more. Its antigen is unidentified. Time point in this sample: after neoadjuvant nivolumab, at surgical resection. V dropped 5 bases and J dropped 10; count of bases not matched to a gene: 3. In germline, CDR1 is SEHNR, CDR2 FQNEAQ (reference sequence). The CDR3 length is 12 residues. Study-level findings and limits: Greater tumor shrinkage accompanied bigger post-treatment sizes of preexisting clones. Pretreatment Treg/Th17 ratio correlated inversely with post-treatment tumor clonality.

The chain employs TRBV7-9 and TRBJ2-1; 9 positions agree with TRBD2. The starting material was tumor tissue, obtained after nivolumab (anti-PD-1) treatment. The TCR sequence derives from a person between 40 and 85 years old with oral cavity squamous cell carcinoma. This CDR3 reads CASSQTSGEQFF. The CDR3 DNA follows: TGTGCCAGCAGCCAAACTAGCGGGGAGCAGTTCTTC.